This T cell receptor beta chain emerged from a study of blood T cell repertoires in COVID-19. On the study more broadly: COVID-19 samples collected from the United States, Italy and Spain covered acute and convalescent phases. From T cells, B-cell-depleted T cells, or PBMCs came the material, which was cDNA or gDNA.

As processed by the authors: Estimated nucleated cell counts came from reference gene primer amplification. Data came from immunoSEQ multiplex PCR; TCRdb stores just in-frame clones and leaves some out. V, J and clone size reflect that table, while D and trimming were determined from the DNA. The repertoire holds about 400,000 clones, with 85% to 90% as singletons. The sequencing sample was made of peripheral blood. This receptor was identified in a young woman with acute or convalescent COVID-19.

The chain's CDR3 is CASSEGSGRTDTQYF. The CDR3 nucleotides read TGCGCCAGCAGTGAGGGCAGCGGGAGGACAGATACGCAGTATTTT. This chain uses TRBV10-1 with TRBJ2-3; 9 bases align to TRBD2. CDR3 length: 15 amino acids. The trim removed 2 bases at V and 3 bases at J, leaving 3 bases unmatched. The V gene's germline CDR1 is WNHNN and CDR2 SYGVQD (reference sequence).